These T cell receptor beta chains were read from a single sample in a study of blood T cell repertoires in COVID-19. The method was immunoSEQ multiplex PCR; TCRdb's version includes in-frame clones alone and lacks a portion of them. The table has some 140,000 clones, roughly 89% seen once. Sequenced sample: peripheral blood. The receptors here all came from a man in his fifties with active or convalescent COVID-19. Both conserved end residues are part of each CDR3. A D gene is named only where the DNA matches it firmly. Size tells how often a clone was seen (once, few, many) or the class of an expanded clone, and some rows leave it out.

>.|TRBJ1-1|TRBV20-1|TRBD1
TGCAGTGCTAGAGGACAGGGGAAAGCTTTCTTT
CSARGQGKAFF
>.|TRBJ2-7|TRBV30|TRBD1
TGTGCCTGGGACCGGGACAGGGGCTCCTACGAGCAGTACTTC
CAWDRDRGSYEQYF
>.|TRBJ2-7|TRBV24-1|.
TGTGCCACCAGTGAATCAGCCGGGATCTTAAGGTACTTC
CATSESAGILRYF
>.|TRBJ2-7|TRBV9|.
TGTGCCAGCAGCGTAGCGGGGGAAGGCCAATACGAGCAGTACTTC
CASSVAGEGQYEQYF
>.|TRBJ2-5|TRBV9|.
TGTGCCAGCAGCCAGGGAGGGGGAATGGGCCAAGAGACCCAGTACTTC
CASSQGGGMGQETQYF
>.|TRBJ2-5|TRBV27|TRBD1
TGTGCCAGCAGTTTATTAGGGGGCGGAGAGACCCAGTACTTC
CASSLLGGGETQYF
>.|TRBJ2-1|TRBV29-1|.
TGCAGCGTTGCAGGCTTAAGGATCAATGAGCAGTTCTTC
CSVAGLRINEQFF
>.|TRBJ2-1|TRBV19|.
TGTGCCAGTGCCCAGGGGATCTTAAATGAGCAGTTCTTC
CASAQGILNEQFF
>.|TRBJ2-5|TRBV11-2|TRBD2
TGTGCCAGCAGCTTAGATCTGGGGGGGGGTTTAGAGACCCAGTACTTC
CASSLDLGGGLETQYF
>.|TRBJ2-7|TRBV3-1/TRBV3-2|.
TGTGCCAGCAGCCAAGATGTAGCAGGGCGAGTTTATTACTTC
CASSQDVAGRVYYF
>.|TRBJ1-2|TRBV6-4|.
TGTGCCAGCGCAGCAGGGGTCGGAGCTAACTATGGCTACACCTTC
CASAAGVGANYGYTF
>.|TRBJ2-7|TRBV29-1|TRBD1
TGCAGCGTCGCCGGGACAGGGGGTAACGAGCAGTACTTC
CSVAGTGGNEQYF
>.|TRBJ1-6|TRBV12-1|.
TGTGCCAGCAGCTTTTGGCCGGGACAGGGAGGTAGGTCCTATAATTCACCCCTCCACTTT
CASSFWPGQGGRSYNSPLHF
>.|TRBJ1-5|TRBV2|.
TGTGCCAGCAGCGACAAAAATCGCAATCAGCCCCAGCATTTT
CASSDKNRNQPQHF
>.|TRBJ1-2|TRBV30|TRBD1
TGTGCCTGGAGTATTACAGGGGGAGGATATGGCTACACCTTC
CAWSITGGGYGYTF
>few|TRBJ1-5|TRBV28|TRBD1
TGTGCCAGCAGTCCCCCCGACAGGGAGGCTCAGCCCCAGCATTTT
CASSPPDREAQPQHF
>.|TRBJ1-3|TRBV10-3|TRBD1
TGTGCCATCAGTGGAGGGGACAGTCAGGGGGCTGGAAACACCATATATTTT
CAISGGDSQGAGNTIYF
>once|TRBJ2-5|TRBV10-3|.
TGTGCCATCAGTGAGATTGTAGGGGGAGAGACCCAGTACTTC
CAISEIVGGETQYF
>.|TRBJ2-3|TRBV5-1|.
TGCGCCAGCAGCTTGGACTCGTTTACAGATACGCAGTATTTT
CASSLDSFTDTQYF
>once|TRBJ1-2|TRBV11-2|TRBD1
TGTGCCAGCAGCTTAGATCGGACAGGGGTTGGCTACACCTTC
CASSLDRTGVGYTF
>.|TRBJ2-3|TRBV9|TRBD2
TGTGCCAGCAGCGCTGTCGGACTAGCGTCAGATACGCAGTATTTT
CASSAVGLASDTQYF
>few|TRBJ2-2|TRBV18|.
TGTGCCAGCTCACCCGCAGGGAACACCGGGGAGCTGTTTTTT
CASSPAGNTGELFF
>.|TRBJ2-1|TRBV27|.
TGTGCCAGCAGTTTAATTAGGCCAGGGCTTCACAATGAGCAGTTCTTC
CASSLIRPGLHNEQFF
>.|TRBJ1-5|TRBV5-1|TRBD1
TGCGCCAGCAGTGCACAGGGGGCTCAGCCCCAGCATTTT
CASSAQGAQPQHF
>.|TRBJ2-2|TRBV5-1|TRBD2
TGCGCCAGCAGCTTGGCCGGGACTAGCGGAGAAGCGGCCGGGGAGCTGTTTTTT
CASSLAGTSGEAAGELFF
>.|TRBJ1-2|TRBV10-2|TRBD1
TGCGCCAGCAGTTTGTGGGACAGGGACTTAGTAGGCTACACCTTC
CASSLWDRDLVGYTF
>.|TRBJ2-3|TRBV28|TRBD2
TGTGCCAGCAGTTGGGCGGGAGAGGGGACAGATACGCAGTATTTT
CASSWAGEGTDTQYF
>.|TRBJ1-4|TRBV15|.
TGTGCCACCAGCAGAGACCCCCTACAGTTTGCAACTAATGAAAAACTGTTTTTT
CATSRDPLQFATNEKLFF
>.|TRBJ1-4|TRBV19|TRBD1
TGTGCCAGTACAACCGGGACAGGTTACGGTAGTACTGAAAAACTGTTTTTT
CASTTGTGYGSTEKLFF
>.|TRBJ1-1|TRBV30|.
TGTGCCTGGAGTGTTGGTGGGGGGAGGGGTGAAGCTTTCTTT
CAWSVGGGRGEAFF
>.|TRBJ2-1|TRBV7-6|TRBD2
TGTGCCAGCAGCTTATCTAGCGGGAACCCAAGCTCCTACAATGAGCAGTTCTTC
CASSLSSGNPSSYNEQFF
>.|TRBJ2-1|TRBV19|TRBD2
TGTGCCAGTACTCTACCGGGAGGGCCAGGAAATGAGCAGTTCTTC
CASTLPGGPGNEQFF
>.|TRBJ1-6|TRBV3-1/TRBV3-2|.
TGTGCCAGCAGCCAAGTGGGGGAGGTGGGTTCACCCCTCCACTTT
CASSQVGEVGSPLHF
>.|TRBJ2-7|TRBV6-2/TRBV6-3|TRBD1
TGTGCCAGCAGTCCCCCGGGACAGGGAACCGAGCAGTACTTC
CASSPPGQGTEQYF
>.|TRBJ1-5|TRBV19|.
TGTGCCAGTAGTATAGTTGGCTCAGACAATCAGCCCCAGCATTTT
CASSIVGSDNQPQHF
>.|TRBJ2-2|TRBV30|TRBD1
TGTGCCTACTACAGGGGGCTTAACACCGGGGAGCTGTTTTTT
CAYYRGLNTGELFF
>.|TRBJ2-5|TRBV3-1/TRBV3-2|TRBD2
TGTGCCAGCAGCCAACGAGCGGGAGGGGCGGAGACCCAGTACTTC
CASSQRAGGAETQYF
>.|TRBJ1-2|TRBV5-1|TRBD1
TGCGCCAGCAGCCGGACAGGGGATGGCTACACCTTC
CASSRTGDGYTF
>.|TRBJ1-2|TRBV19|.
TGTGCCAGTACCCCTGACAGGCTGGACGGCTACACCTTC
CASTPDRLDGYTF
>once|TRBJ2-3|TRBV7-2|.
TGTGCCAGCAGCTCCTACACCGCGGGCACAGATACGCAGTATTTT
CASSSYTAGTDTQYF
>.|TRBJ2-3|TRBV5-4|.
TGTGCCAGCAGCTTCTGGACAGCCCCAGATACGCAGTATTTT
CASSFWTAPDTQYF
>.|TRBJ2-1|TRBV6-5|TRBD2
TGTGCCGCCTACGGGACTAGCGGCAATGAGCAGTTCTTC
CAAYGTSGNEQFF
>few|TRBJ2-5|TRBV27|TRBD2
TGTGCCAGCAGTTCATATGGGACTATCGGGGAGACCCAGTACTTC
CASSSYGTIGETQYF
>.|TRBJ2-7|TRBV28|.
TGTGCCAGCAGTAAGCAGACAGTAACCCCCTCCTACGAGCAGTACTTC
CASSKQTVTPSYEQYF
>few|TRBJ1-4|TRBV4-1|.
TGCGCCAGCAGCCAAGATCGGACAAGGGGAAGGGAAAAACTGTTTTTT
CASSQDRTRGREKLFF
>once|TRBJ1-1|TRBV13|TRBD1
TGTGCCAGCAGCTACAGGGGGATGTTGAACACTGAAGCTTTCTTT
CASSYRGMLNTEAFF
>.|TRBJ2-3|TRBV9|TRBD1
TGTGCCAGCAGGGACAGGGGGCACGCAGATACGCAGTATTTT
CASRDRGHADTQYF
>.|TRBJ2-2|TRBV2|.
TGTGCCAGCAGGGGGGGGAACACCGGGGAGCTGTTTTTT
CASRGGNTGELFF
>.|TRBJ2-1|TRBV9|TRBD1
TGTGCCAGCAGCGTCCGAGGTATCGGGACAGGGACCTCCAATGAGCAGTTCTTC
CASSVRGIGTGTSNEQFF
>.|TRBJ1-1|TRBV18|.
TGTGCCACATCTCGGGACTCCGGGGGTACTGAAGCTTTCTTT
CATSRDSGGTEAFF
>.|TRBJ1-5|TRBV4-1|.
TGCGCCAGCAGCCACCCTACAGGGAGCAATCAGCCCCAGCATTTT
CASSHPTGSNQPQHF
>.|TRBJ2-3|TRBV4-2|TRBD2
TGTGCCAGCAGCCAAGGCGAGGCTAGCGGGATGGTTACAGATACGCAGTATTTT
CASSQGEASGMVTDTQYF
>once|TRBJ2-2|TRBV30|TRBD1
TGTGCCTGGAGTGTACCCGGACAGGGGGCTACCGGGGAGCTGTTTTTT
CAWSVPGQGATGELFF
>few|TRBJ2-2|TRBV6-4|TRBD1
TGTGCCAGCAGTGCCCAACAGGGGGCTAGCACCGGGGAGCTGTTTTTT
CASSAQQGASTGELFF
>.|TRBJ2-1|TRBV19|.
TGTGCCAGCTCCGGGACACAGTACAATGAGCAGTTCTTC
CASSGTQYNEQFF
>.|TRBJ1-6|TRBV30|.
TGTGCCTGGAGCGACAGCGATAATTCACCCCTCCACTTT
CAWSDSDNSPLHF
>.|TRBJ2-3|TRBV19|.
TGTGCCAGTAGTAGGAGGGGGGGCTCGGATACGCAGTATTTT
CASSRRGGSDTQYF
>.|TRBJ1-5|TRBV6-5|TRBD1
TGTGCCAGCAGTCAGACAGGGGCCAATCAGCCCCAGCATTTT
CASSQTGANQPQHF
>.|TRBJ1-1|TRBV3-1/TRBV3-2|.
TGTGCCAGCAGCCAAGATCCAAGGGGCTCTAAATACCGCCCTGAAGCTTTCTTT
CASSQDPRGSKYRPEAFF